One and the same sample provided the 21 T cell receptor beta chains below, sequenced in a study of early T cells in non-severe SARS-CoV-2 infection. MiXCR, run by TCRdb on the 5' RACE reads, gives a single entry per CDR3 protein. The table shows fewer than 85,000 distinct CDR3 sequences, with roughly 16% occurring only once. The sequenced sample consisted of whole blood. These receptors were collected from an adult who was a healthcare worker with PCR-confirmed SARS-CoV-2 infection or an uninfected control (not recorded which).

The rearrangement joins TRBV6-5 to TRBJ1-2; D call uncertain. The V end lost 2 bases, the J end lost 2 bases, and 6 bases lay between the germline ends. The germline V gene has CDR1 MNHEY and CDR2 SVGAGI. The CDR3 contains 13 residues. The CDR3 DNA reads TGTGCCAGCAGTTACCAGATAAACTATGGCTACACCTTC. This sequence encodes CASSYQINYGYTF.

In nucleotides, the CDR3 is TGTGCCAGCTTTTTGGCGGGAGGGCCATATGAGCAGTTCTTC. It encodes CASFLAGGPYEQFF. The chain recombines TRBV6-6 with TRBJ2-1, with TRBD2 matching 9 bases. Germline V gene sequence: CDR1 MNHNY, CDR2 SVGAGI (reference sequence). Trimming took 8 bases from V and 8 from J; bases not matched to a gene: 10. The CDR3 spans 14 residues.

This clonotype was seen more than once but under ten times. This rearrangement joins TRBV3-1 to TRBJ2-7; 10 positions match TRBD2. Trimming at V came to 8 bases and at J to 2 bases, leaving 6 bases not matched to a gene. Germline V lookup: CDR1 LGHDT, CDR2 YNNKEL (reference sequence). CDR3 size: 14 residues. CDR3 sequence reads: CASRNSGGPYEQYF. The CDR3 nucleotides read TGTGCCAGCCGTAATAGCGGGGGGCCCTACGAGCAGTACTTC.

CDR3 region: CASSKRGTGELFF. The CDR3 coding sequence is TGTGCCAGCAGTAAGCGGGGCACCGGGGAGCTGTTTTTT. The V call is TRBV6-5, the J call TRBJ2-2; the match to TRBD2 covers 7 bases. J lost 4 bases, V lost 5 bases, and 1 base had no gene match. Per the germline V gene, CDR1 is MNHEY and CDR2 is SVGAGI. The CDR3 contains 13 residues.

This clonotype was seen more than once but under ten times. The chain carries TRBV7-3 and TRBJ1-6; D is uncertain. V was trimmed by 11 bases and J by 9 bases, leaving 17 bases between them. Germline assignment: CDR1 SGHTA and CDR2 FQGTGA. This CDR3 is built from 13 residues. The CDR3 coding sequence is TGTGCCGGTCTATCGTTTATGATTTCACCCCTCCACTTT. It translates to CAGLSFMISPLHF.

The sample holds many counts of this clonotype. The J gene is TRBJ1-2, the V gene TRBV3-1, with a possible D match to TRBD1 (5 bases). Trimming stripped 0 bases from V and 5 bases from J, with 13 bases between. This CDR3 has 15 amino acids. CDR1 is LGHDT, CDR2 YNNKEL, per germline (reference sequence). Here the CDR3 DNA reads TGTGCCAGCAGCCAAGATCCACAGGTTTTATATGGCTACACCTTC. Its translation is CASSQDPQVLYGYTF.

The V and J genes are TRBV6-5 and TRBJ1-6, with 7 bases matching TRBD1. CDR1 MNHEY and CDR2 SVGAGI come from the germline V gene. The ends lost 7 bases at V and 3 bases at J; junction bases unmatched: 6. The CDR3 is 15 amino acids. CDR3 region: CASTLGQDYNSPLHF. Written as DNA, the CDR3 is TGTGCCAGCACCCTCGGACAGGACTATAATTCACCCCTCCACTTT.

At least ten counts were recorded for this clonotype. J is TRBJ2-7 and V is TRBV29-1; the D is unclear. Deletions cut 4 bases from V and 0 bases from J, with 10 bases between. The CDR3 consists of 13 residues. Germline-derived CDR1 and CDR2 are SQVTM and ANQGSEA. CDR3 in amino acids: CSVGTSTSYEQYF. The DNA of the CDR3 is TGCAGCGTTGGCACTTCCACCTCCTACGAGCAGTACTTC.

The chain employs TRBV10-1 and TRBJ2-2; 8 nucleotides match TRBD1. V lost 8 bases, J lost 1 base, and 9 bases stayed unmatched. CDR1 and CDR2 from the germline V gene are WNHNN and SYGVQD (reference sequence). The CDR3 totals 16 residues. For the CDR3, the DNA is TGCGCCAGCTCCCCGCGGACAGGGAAGAACACCGGGGAGCTGTTTTTT. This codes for CASSPRTGKNTGELFF.

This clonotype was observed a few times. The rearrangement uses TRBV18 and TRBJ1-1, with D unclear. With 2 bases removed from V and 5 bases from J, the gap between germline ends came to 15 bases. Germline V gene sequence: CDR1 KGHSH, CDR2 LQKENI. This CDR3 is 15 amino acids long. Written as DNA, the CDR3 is TGTGCCAGCTCACCAGGTCCCAGCGCGGGGACTGAAGCTTTCTTT. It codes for CASSPGPSAGTEAFF.

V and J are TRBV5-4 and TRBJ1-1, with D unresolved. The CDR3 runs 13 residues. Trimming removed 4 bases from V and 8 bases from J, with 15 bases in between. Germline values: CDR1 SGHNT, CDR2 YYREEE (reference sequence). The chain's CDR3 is CASSIYQRTEAFF. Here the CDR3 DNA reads TGTGCCAGCAGCATTTACCAGCGCACAGAAGCTTTCTTT.

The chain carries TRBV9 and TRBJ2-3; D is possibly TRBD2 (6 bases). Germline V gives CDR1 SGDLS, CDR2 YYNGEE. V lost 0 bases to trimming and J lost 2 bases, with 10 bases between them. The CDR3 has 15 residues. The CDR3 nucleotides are TGTGCCAGCAGCGTAGAGGCGGGGTACACAGATACGCAGTATTTT. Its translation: CASSVEAGYTDTQYF.

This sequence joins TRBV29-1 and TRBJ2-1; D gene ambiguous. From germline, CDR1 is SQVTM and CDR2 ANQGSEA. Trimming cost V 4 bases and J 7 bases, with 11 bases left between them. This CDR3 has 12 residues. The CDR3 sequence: CSVVLRGNEQFF. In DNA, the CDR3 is TGCAGCGTTGTACTCCGAGGTAATGAGCAGTTCTTC.

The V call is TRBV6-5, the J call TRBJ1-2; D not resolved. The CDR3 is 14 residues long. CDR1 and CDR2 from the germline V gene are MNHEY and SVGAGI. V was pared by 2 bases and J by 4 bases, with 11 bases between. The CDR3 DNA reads TGTGCCAGCAGTTACGACGGGCGTGGCTATGGCTACACCTTC. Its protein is CASSYDGRGYGYTF.

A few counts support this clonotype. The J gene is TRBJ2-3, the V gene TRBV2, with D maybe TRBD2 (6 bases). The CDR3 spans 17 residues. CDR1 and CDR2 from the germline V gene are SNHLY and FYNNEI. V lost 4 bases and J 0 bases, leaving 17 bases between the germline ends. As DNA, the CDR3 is TGTGCCAGCAGTGTCGCGCTTACCGGGACTAGCACAGATACGCAGTATTTT. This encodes CASSVALTGTSTDTQYF. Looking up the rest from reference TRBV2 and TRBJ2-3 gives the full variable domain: EPEVTQTPSHQVTQMGQEVILRCVPISNHLYFYWYRQILGQKVEFLVSFYNNEISEKSEIFDDQFSVERPDGSNFTLKIRSTKLEDSAMYFCASSVALTGTSTDTQYFGPGTRLTVL.

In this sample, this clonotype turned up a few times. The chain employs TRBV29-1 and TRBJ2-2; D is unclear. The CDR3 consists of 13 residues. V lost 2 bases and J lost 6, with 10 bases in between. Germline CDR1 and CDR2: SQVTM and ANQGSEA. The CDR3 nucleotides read TGCAGCGTTGAACGAATCAGTCCCGGGGAGCTGTTTTTT. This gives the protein CSVERISPGELFF.

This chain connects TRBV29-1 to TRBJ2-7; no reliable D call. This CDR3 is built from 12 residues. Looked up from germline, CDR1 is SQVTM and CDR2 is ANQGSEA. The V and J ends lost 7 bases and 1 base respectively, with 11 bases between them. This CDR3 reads CSALSGSYEQYF. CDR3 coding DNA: TGCAGCGCCTTATCCGGATCCTACGAGCAGTACTTC.

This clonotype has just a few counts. The CDR3 is CASSTHSLNTEAFF. CDR3 DNA: TGCGCCAGCAGCACCCACTCCCTGAACACTGAAGCTTTCTTT. The gene calls are TRBV5-1 and TRBJ1-1; D remains unclear. Trimming removed 4 bases at V and 0 bases at J, with 10 bases between. The CDR3 is 14 amino acids. Germline V lookup: CDR1 SGHRS, CDR2 YFSETQ.

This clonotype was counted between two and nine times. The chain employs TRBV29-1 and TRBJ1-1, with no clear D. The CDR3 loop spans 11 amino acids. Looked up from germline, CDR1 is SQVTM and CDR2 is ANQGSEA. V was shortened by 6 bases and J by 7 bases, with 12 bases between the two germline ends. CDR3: CSVGPRIEAFF. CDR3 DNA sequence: TGCAGCGTAGGTCCCAGGATTGAAGCTTTCTTT.

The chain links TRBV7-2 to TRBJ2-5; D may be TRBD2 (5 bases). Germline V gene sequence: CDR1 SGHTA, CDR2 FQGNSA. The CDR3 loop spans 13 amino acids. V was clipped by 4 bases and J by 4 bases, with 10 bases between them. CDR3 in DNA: TGTGCCAGCAGCTCTCGACTAAGAGAGACCCAGTACTTC. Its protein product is CASSSRLRETQYF. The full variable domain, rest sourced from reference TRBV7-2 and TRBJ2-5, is GAGVSQSPSNKVTEKGKDVELRCDPISGHTALYWYRQSLGQGLEFLIYFQGNSAPDKSGLPSDRFSAERTGGSVSTLTIQRTQQEDSAVYLCASSSRLRETQYFGPGTRLLVL.

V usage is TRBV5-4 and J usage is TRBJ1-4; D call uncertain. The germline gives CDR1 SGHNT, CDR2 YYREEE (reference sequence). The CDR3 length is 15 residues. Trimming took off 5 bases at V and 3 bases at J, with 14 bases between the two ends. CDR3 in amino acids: CASRPGLGPNEKLFF. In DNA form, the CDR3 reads TGTGCCAGCAGACCCGGACTCGGACCTAATGAAAAACTGTTTTTT.